This TCR beta chain was sequenced during a study of T-cell memory formation after mild COVID-19. UMIs and sample barcodes were carried by the TCR alpha and TCR beta cDNA libraries that 5'RACE produced using constant-segment primers. In TCRdb, the 5' RACE reads were re-called with MiXCR into one record per CDR3 protein. Seen here are approximately 50,000 distinct CDR3 sequences, around 10% observed once, and the top ten hold about 24%. This clonotype has at least ten counts. This clonotype originated in a man aged 18 to 30 who had mild COVID-19 (a few samples of this study predate the infection). Cell type and time point are not known. The sequenced material came from PBMCs or a T cell subset sorted from them (not recorded which).

CDR3 sequence (DNA): TGTGCCAGCAGCCCTATGGTTTTGACTAGCACAGATACGCAGTATTTT. Translated, it gives CASSPMVLTSTDTQYF. V and J are TRBV7-2 and TRBJ2-3; D is ambiguous. CDR1 SGHTA and CDR2 FQGNSA come from the germline V gene. Between the trimmed V and J ends, which lost 5 bases and 0 bases, there was a span of 15 bases. The CDR3 is 16 amino acids.